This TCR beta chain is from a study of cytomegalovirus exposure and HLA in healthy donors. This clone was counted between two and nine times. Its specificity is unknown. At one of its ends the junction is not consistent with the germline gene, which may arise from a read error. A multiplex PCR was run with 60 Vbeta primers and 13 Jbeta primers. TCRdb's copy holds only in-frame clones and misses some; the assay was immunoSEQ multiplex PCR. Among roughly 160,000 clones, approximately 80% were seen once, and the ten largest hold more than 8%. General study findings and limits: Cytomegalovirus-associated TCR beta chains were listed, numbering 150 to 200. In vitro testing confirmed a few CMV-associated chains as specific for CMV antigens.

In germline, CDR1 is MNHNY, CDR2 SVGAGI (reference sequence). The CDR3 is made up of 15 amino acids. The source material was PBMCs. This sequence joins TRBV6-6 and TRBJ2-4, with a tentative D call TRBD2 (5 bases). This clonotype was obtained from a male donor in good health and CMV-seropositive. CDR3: CASGDPILAKNSQYF. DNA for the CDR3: TGTGCCAGCGGCGACCCGATCCTAGCCAAAAACAGTCAGTACTTC.